Below, 32 T cell receptor beta chains from the same sample are listed, as sequenced in a study of beta chain features in type 1 diabetes. The study reverse transcribed the entire isolated RNA, so it sequenced expressed TCRB transcripts. TCRdb's table, derived via immunoSEQ multiplex PCR, lists solely in-frame clones and lacks some. The sample has 150,000 to 200,000 clones, roughly an eighth seen once. Source material: central memory CD4+ T cells from blood. The receptor set was obtained from a woman aged 18-30 years in good health.

This clone was recorded a few times. This rearrangement joins TRBV9 to TRBJ1-1, with TRBD1 as a possible D gene (6 bases). The CDR3 totals 15 residues. Germline lookup yields CDR1 SGDLS and CDR2 YYNGEE. Trimming cost V 4 bases and J 0 bases, with 13 bases left between them. CDR3 amino acids: CASSNGQTMNTEAFF. For the CDR3, the DNA is TGTGCCAGCAGCAACGGACAGACCATGAACACTGAAGCTTTCTTT.

The V and J genes are TRBV15 and TRBJ2-5; D gene uncertain. This CDR3 has 13 amino acids. Trimming took 1 base from V and 2 from J, leaving 5 bases between them. From germline, CDR1 is LNHNV and CDR2 YYDKDF (reference sequence). CDR3 DNA: TGTGCCACCAGCAGAGCGGTTCAAGAGACCCAGTACTTC. This codes for CATSRAVQETQYF.

The rearrangement uses TRBV14 and TRBJ1-6; D is undetermined. Trimming pared 1 base from V and 7 bases from J, leaving 5 bases between. Germline loops: CDR1 SGHDN, CDR2 FVKESK. The CDR3 covers 13 residues. The CDR3 DNA reads as TGTGCCAGCAGCCAAGTGGCAAATTCACCCCTCCACTTT. Encoded protein: CASSQVANSPLHF. The full variable domain, in which reference TRBV14 and TRBJ1-6 provide the parts outside the CDR3, is EAGVTQFPSHSVIEKGQTVTLRCDPISGHDNLYWYRRVMGKEIKFLLHFVKESKQDESGMPNNRFLAERTGGTYSTLKVQPAELEDSGVYFCASSQVANSPLHFGNGTRLTVT.

The table lists this clone with a few counts. The chain couples TRBV5-6 to TRBJ1-1; D possibly corresponds to TRBD1 (6 bases). CDR1 is SGHDT, CDR2 YYEEEE, per germline. This CDR3 is built from 13 residues. Trimming left V 4 bases short and J 5 bases short, with 12 bases between. The CDR3: CASSPSQGTEAFF. CDR3 bases: TGTGCCAGCAGCCCCTCTCAGGGGACTGAAGCTTTCTTT.

This clone was detected only a few times. The chain links TRBV28 to TRBJ2-4; a weak D match, TRBD2 (5 bases). Trimming took 5 bases from V and 2 from J, leaving 10 bases between them. The CDR3 has 14 amino acids. Germline CDR1 is MDHEN and CDR2 is SYDVKM. The DNA for the CDR3 is TGTGCCAGCAGTCCGCCGGGGTCCAAAAACATTCAGTACTTC. Amino acids: CASSPPGSKNIQYF.

Remarks on this clone: The same CDR3 also results from other DNA sequences found in this sample. This chain uses TRBV18 with TRBJ1-2, with TRBD1 matching over 8 bases. The CDR3 totals 15 residues. The V and J ends lost 3 bases and 5 bases, in that order; junction bases with no gene match: 8. Germline values: CDR1 KGHSH, CDR2 LQKENI. CDR3 region: CASSPLGQGSYGYTF. CDR3 sequence (DNA): TGTGCCAGCTCACCGCTCGGACAGGGTAGTTATGGCTACACCTTC.

This clone was recorded a few times. The chain links TRBV7-8 to TRBJ2-3; TRBD1 matches 9 bases. Losses at the gene ends were 2 bases for V and 5 bases for J; bases not matched to a gene: 5. From germline, CDR1 is SGHVS and CDR2 FQNEAQ. The CDR3 length is 15 residues. The CDR3 DNA reads TGTGCCAGCAGCTTAAGGGACAGGGTTGTAGATACGCAGTATTTT. It specifies CASSLRDRVVDTQYF.

This clone was observed once. The chain employs TRBV27 and TRBJ2-5; 7 bases are shared with TRBD1. This CDR3 contains 15 residues. Losses at the gene ends were 5 bases for V and 3 bases for J; bases not matched to a gene: 9. Germline lookup yields CDR1 MNHEY and CDR2 SMNVEV (reference sequence). The CDR3 sequence is CASSTPGQRKETQYF. The DNA for the CDR3 is TGTGCCAGCAGTACGCCGGGACAGAGAAAAGAGACCCAGTACTTC.

The table lists this clone with a few counts. J is TRBJ2-2 and V is TRBV7-9, with TRBD2 identical over 7 bases. Germline CDR1 reads SEHNR; CDR2 reads FQNEAQ (reference sequence). V was clipped by 5 bases and J by 0 bases; unmatched bases: 6. The CDR3 is 16 amino acids. This chain's CDR3 is CASSLWGGTNTGELFF. CDR3 bases: TGTGCCAGCAGCCTATGGGGGGGGACGAACACCGGGGAGCTGTTTTTT.

The genes are TRBV29-1 and TRBJ1-2; D possibly corresponds to TRBD1 (6 bases). The V end was cut by 1 base, the J end by 7 bases, with 19 bases between. Germline assignment: CDR1 SQVTM and CDR2 ANQGSEA. This CDR3 comprises 15 residues. CDR3: CSVEADSGTQTGYTF. CDR3 DNA sequence: TGCAGCGTTGAAGCTGACTCCGGGACACAAACTGGCTACACCTTC.

In this sample, this clone turned up a few times. This rearrangement joins TRBV4-3 to TRBJ2-3; D remains unclear. With 3 bases removed from V and 9 bases from J, the gap between germline ends came to 13 bases. The CDR3 totals 13 residues. The germline gives CDR1 LGHNA, CDR2 YSLEER. In DNA form, the CDR3 reads TGCGCCAGCAGCCACGCTACGGTGATCACGCAGTATTTT. It yields the protein CASSHATVITQYF.

The rearrangement uses TRBV28 and TRBJ2-1; perhaps TRBD2 as D (5 bases). This CDR3 contains 14 residues. Germline CDR1 reads MDHEN; CDR2 reads SYDVKM. Trimming shortened V by 7 bases and J by 6 bases, and 16 bases separated the two germline ends. CDR3 nucleotide sequence: TGTGCCAGCATTACGCGGGCCGGGATCAATGAGCAGTTCTTC. Its protein is CASITRAGINEQFF. Full variable domain (rest looked up from reference TRBV28 and TRBJ2-1): DVKVTQSSRYLVKRTGEKVFLECVQDMDHENMFWYRQDPGLGLRLIYFSYDVKMKEKGDIPEGYSVSREKKERFSLILESASTNQTSMYLCASITRAGINEQFFGPGTRLTVL.

This clone occurred a few times. The identical CDR3 is also encoded by other nucleotide sequences in the sample. V is TRBV11-3 and J is TRBJ2-7, with D possibly matching TRBD1 (6 bases). V lost 3 bases and J 3 bases, leaving 9 bases between the germline ends. Germline loops: CDR1 SGHNT, CDR2 YENEEA. The CDR3 length is 13 residues. The DNA for the CDR3 is TGTGCCAGCAGCTTGCCGGACAGCTACGAGCAGTACTTC. Translation: CASSLPDSYEQYF. The entire variable domain, with the rest obtained from reference TRBV11-3 and TRBJ2-7, is as follows: EAGVVQSPRYKIIEKKQPVAFWCNPISGHNTLYWYLQNLGQGPELLIRYENEEAVDDSQLPKDRFSAERLKGVDSTLKIQPAELGDSAVYLCASSLPDSYEQYFGPGTRLTVT.

This clone was detected a few times. The chain couples TRBV4-2 to TRBJ2-5; TRBD2 aligns across 9 bases. The CDR3 consists of 16 residues. Germline V gene data show CDR1 as LGHNA and CDR2 as YNFKEQ. The V and J ends lost 6 bases and 2 bases, in that order; junction bases with no gene match: 10. CDR3 nucleotides: TGTGCCAGCAGGAAGTCTAGCGGGGAATCTCAAGAGACCCAGTACTTC. Amino acids: CASRKSSGESQETQYF.

This sequence joins TRBV7-2 and TRBJ1-1; D uncertain. Trimming pared 7 bases from V and 1 base from J, leaving 13 bases between. CDR3 length equals 14 residues. Germline values: CDR1 SGHTA, CDR2 FQGNSA. The CDR3: CASTLLSQNTEAFF. Here the CDR3 DNA reads TGTGCCAGCACCCTACTAAGTCAGAACACTGAAGCTTTCTTT.

In its sample, this clone was seen a few times. The chain uses TRBV27 and TRBJ2-3; D gene unclear. V gave up 3 bases and J gave up 0 bases, with 10 bases separating them. CDR3 length: 15 residues. Germline CDR1 reads MNHEY; CDR2 reads SMNVEV (reference sequence). CDR3 sequence reads: CASSFRRLSTDTQYF. CDR3 in DNA: TGTGCCAGCAGTTTCCGGAGATTAAGCACAGATACGCAGTATTTT.

As to this clone: The same CDR3 is also encoded by other DNA sequences in this sample. This chain joins TRBV28 and TRBJ2-5; TRBD1 is a possible D gene (6 bases). V lost 6 bases, J lost 5 bases, and 16 bases lay in between. Germline V lookup: CDR1 MDHEN, CDR2 SYDVKM. The CDR3 totals 14 residues. This CDR3 reads CASSPSDRRETQYF. CDR3 bases: TGTGCCAGCAGCCCTTCAGACAGGCGGGAGACCCAGTACTTC.

The gene calls are TRBV2 and TRBJ2-1; 9 bases are a match to TRBD1. This CDR3 is 15 amino acids long. CDR1 and CDR2 (germline): SNHLY, FYNNEI. V shed 6 bases, J shed 8 bases, and the junction held 11 bases outside the gene matches. CDR3 residues: CASRGTGTGRDEQFF. CDR3 DNA sequence: TGTGCCAGCAGGGGGACCGGGACAGGGAGGGATGAGCAGTTCTTC.

This rearrangement joins TRBV9 to TRBJ2-1; D possibly corresponds to TRBD2 (5 bases). In germline, CDR1 is SGDLS, CDR2 YYNGEE. The V and J ends lost 0 bases and 12 bases respectively, with 13 bases between them. The CDR3 is made up of 13 amino acids. CDR3 DNA sequence: TGTGCCAGCAGCGTAGAACTCCTCGGGGTGCAGTTCTTC. This codes for CASSVELLGVQFF.

This clone turned up a few times. The chain employs TRBV2 and TRBJ2-2; TRBD1 agrees at 7 bases. V trimming: 6 bases; J trimming: 4 bases; junction bases outside the gene matches: 5. This CDR3 contains 14 residues. The germline CDR1 and CDR2 sequences are SNHLY and FYNNEI. The CDR3 region is CASSDRESTGELFF. The DNA of the CDR3 is TGTGCCAGCAGCGACAGGGAAAGCACCGGGGAGCTGTTTTTT. The full variable domain, in which reference TRBV2 and TRBJ2-2 provide the parts outside the CDR3, is EPEVTQTPSHQVTQMGQEVILRCVPISNHLYFYWYRQILGQKVEFLVSFYNNEISEKSEIFDDQFSVERPDGSNFTLKIRSTKLEDSAMYFCASSDRESTGELFFGEGSRLTVL.

This clone has more than one count but fewer than ten. The V gene is TRBV19, the J gene TRBJ2-2; TRBD1 might be the D (5 bases). V lost 7 bases to trimming and J lost 1 base, with 10 bases between them. The CDR3 spans 14 residues. Per germline, CDR1 LNHDA and CDR2 SQIVND (reference sequence). The CDR3 nucleotides read TGTGCCAGTACCCTTCAGGGGAACACCGGGGAGCTGTTTTTT. Protein sequence: CASTLQGNTGELFF.

The chain has TRBV29-1 and TRBJ2-2; TRBD2 agrees at 13 bases. Germline CDR1 reads SQVTM; CDR2 reads ANQGSEA. The junction had 9 bases not matched to a gene; V was cut back by 6 bases and J by 5 bases. This CDR3 spans 16 amino acids. CDR3 in amino acids: CSVARLAGGLTGELFF. CDR3 sequence (DNA): TGCAGCGTGGCTAGACTAGCGGGAGGATTAACCGGGGAGCTGTTTTTT.

The chain employs TRBV29-1 and TRBJ1-5; D call uncertain. Germline V gives CDR1 SQVTM, CDR2 ANQGSEA. This CDR3 has 12 residues. Trimming took 7 bases from V and 0 from J, leaving 7 bases between them. CDR3: CSGGSSNQPQHF. Written as DNA, the CDR3 is TGCAGCGGTGGGAGTAGCAATCAGCCCCAGCATTTT.

This clone was detected only a few times. The gene calls are TRBV9 and TRBJ1-1, with 7 bases lining up with TRBD1. The CDR3 is 15 amino acids. The junction had 5 bases not matched to a gene; V was cut back by 2 bases and J by 1 base. Germline V gives CDR1 SGDLS, CDR2 YYNGEE. The CDR3 nucleotides are TGTGCCAGCAGCGTCTGGACAGGAAAGAACACTGAAGCTTTCTTT. Translated, it gives CASSVWTGKNTEAFF.

J is TRBJ2-1 and V is TRBV28; the D gene is possibly TRBD2 (6 bases). V lost 2 bases to trimming and J lost 6 bases, with 8 bases between them. Germline V lookup: CDR1 MDHEN, CDR2 SYDVKM. The CDR3 runs 13 residues. CDR3 protein: CASSLGGVNEQFF. DNA for the CDR3: TGTGCCAGCAGTTTAGGAGGGGTCAATGAGCAGTTCTTC.

The chain has TRBV6-5 and TRBJ2-3, with 7 bases aligning to TRBD2. Germline CDR1 and CDR2: MNHEY and SVGAGI. The V segment lost 2 bases and the J segment 0 bases; nucleotides outside the gene matches: 2. This CDR3 spans 15 amino acids. The CDR3 nucleotides read TGTGCCAGCAGTTACAGCGGGGCAAGCACAGATACGCAGTATTTT. Its protein product is CASSYSGASTDTQYF.

This chain connects TRBV25-1 to TRBJ2-5, with 7 bases matching TRBD2. The CDR3 has 15 amino acids. V dropped 3 bases and J dropped 5; count of bases not matched to a gene: 9. Germline CDR1 reads MGHDK; CDR2 reads SYGVNS. The CDR3 loop reads CASSDPMGGPETQYF. CDR3 nucleotides: TGTGCCAGCAGTGATCCTATGGGAGGGCCGGAGACCCAGTACTTC.

This chain uses TRBV2 with TRBJ2-5; tentatively, D is TRBD1 (5 bases). Trimming cost V 7 bases and J 4 bases, with 10 bases left between them. The germline gives CDR1 SNHLY, CDR2 FYNNEI. The CDR3 is 12 residues long. CDR3 nucleotides: TGTGCCAGCAAGGCGGACATAGAGACCCAGTACTTC. Residues: CASKADIETQYF.

This clone has just a few counts. This chain links TRBV28 with TRBJ2-1; TRBD2 matches at 7 bases. Germline values: CDR1 MDHEN, CDR2 SYDVKM. V shed 6 bases, J shed 3 bases, and the junction held 8 bases outside the gene matches. CDR3 length: 15 amino acids. The CDR3 spells CASRTGTTYYNEQFF. The CDR3 nucleotides are TGTGCCAGCAGAACCGGGACTACCTACTACAATGAGCAGTTCTTC. The whole variable domain, filled in from reference TRBV28 and TRBJ2-1, reads DVKVTQSSRYLVKRTGEKVFLECVQDMDHENMFWYRQDPGLGLRLIYFSYDVKMKEKGDIPEGYSVSREKKERFSLILESASTNQTSMYLCASRTGTTYYNEQFFGPGTRLTVL.

V is TRBV7-2 and J is TRBJ2-1; 8 bases match TRBD1. CDR3 length: 16 amino acids. In germline, CDR1 is SGHTA, CDR2 FQGNSA. Losses at the gene ends were 6 bases for V and 4 bases for J; bases not matched to a gene: 11. The CDR3 protein is CASRLSGGAEYNEQFF. CDR3 sequence (DNA): TGTGCCAGCAGACTATCAGGGGGCGCAGAGTACAATGAGCAGTTCTTC.

This clone has just a few counts. The rearrangement joins TRBV20-1 to TRBJ1-4; D gene ambiguous. Germline values: CDR1 DFQATT, CDR2 SNEGSKA (reference sequence). The CDR3 covers 11 residues. The V end was cut by 3 bases, the J end by 7 bases, with 6 bases between. The CDR3 nucleotides read TGCAGTGCTAGGGCTGGTGAAAAACTGTTTTTT. Translated: CSARAGEKLFF.

This sequence joins TRBV7-3 and TRBJ1-4; no firm D call. The CDR3 extends over 14 amino acids. Trimming took 5 bases from V and 1 from J, leaving 8 bases between them. Germline CDR1 is SGHTA and CDR2 is FQGTGA. CDR3 bases: TGTGCCAGCAGCCAACAGTTAACTAATGAAAAACTGTTTTTT. The encoded protein is CASSQQLTNEKLFF.